This TCR beta chain is drawn from a study of a mutant IDH1 vaccine in newly diagnosed glioma (dated by TCRdb to the early 2020s). Some background on the complete study: Across visits V03 through V10, patients got a total of eight vaccinations, given in weeks 1, 3, 5, 7, 11, 15, 19 and 23. Vaccination began 4-6 weeks after radiotherapy alone, or alongside temozolomide cycles in the chemotherapy-containing groups. Of the 32 patients who were treated, 62.5% were male and 37.5% were female, and the mean age was around 40 years. Before enrollment, most patients had been given radiochemotherapy with temozolomide as standard therapy, while the rest had received either radiotherapy alone or temozolomide alone. Peripheral blood samples were drawn at six visits, namely V03 (baseline), V05, V07, V10, V12 and V13. Longitudinal TCRB deep sequencing was done for some 25 treated patients, wherever samples were available for exploratory analyses.

The sample's time point label is to be understood as: week 23, last vaccination. Each vaccine dose was 300 ug of a 20-mer mutant IDH1 peptide in Montanide, given subcutaneously with topical imiquimod. Newly diagnosed WHO grade 3 or 4 IDH1-mutant astrocytomas showing loss of nuclear ATRX were present in the donors. The samples were drawn from NOA16, a multicentre, single-arm, open-label phase I trial in Germany that tested a mutant IDH1 peptide vaccine in humans for the first time. Genomic DNA for TCRB sequencing was isolated from EDTA blood with the DNeasy Blood and Tissue Kit. For this chain, trimming is 0 bases at the V end and 2 bases at the J end, and the number of junction bases without a gene match is 1. Taken from cysteine to phenylalanine, the CDR3 has 14 residues. Left in the record is the CDR3 DNA by itself, 42 bases read in frame from the first base. CDR1 and CDR2, per the germline V gene, are SGHDT and YYEEEE.

Notes on this clone: Its antigen remains undetermined. No base quality information exists; no much larger clone differs at one position.

The library relied on the immunoSEQ multiplex PCR assay. Following the manufacturer's protocol, the hsTCRB Kit was used to amplify rearranged TCR beta chain sequences. Sequencing of TCRB libraries was carried out on an Illumina MiSeq. Concerning the study's data processing: The proprietary platform of the kit vendor was used for demultiplexing, trimming and gene mapping. Imported from immuneACCESS, the table was reduced by TCRdb to in-frame sequences with V and J called. These copies leave out some clones; in studies compared against another copy, an unresolved V gene accounts for under half, and the cause of the remainder is not known. V and J calls and clone size are those listed in that table; D and trimming were worked out from the DNA. The sample table lists roughly 40,000 clones, roughly 90% of them with a count of one. The ten largest make up 3% to 4% of the sample. The paper's findings and limits, for the study overall: Pseudoprogression appeared unrelated to alterations in the top peripheral T cell clonotypes detected by TCRB sequencing. It was noted by the authors that analyses of patient blood samples could not be reproduced owing to sample limitations. Vaccine-induced immune responses across multiple MHC alleles were detected in 90% to 95% of patients. Selection of PBMC samples for TCRB deep sequencing was based on availability.

Here the chain combines TRBV5-6 and TRBJ2-7, with TRBD1 matching 8 junction bases. The receptor's source is a man in his fifties or sixties with glioma. The specimen comprised PBMCs, sampled from a glioma patient whose treatment included an IDH1 peptide vaccine. The nucleotide sequence reads as follows: TGTGCCAGCAGCTTGGGGACAGGGACCTACGAGCAGTACTTC. The encoded protein is CASSLGTGTYEQYF.